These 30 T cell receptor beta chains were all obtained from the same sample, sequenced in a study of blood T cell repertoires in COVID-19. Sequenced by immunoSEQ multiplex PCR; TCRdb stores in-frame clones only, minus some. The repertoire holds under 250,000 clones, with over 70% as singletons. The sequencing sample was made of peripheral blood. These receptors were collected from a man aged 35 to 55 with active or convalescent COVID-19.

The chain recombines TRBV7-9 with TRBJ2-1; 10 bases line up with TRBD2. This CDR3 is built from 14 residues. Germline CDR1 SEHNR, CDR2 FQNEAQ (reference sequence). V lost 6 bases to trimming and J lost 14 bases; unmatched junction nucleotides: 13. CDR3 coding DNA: TGTGCCAGCAGTTCTAGCGGGAGTGGTGATCGGGAGTTCTTC. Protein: CASSSSGSGDREFF.

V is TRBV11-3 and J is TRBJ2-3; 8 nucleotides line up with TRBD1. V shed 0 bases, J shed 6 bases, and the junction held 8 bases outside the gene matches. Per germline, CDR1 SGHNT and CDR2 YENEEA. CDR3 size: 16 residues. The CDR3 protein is CASSLDGTGGSDTQYF. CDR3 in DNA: TGTGCCAGCAGCTTAGACGGGACAGGAGGATCCGATACGCAGTATTTT.

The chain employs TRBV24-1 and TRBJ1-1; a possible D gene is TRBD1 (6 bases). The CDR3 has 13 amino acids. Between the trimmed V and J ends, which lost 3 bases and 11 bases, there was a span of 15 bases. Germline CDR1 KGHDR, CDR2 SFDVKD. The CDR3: CATSDGGGFMAFF. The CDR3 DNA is TGTGCCACCAGTGATGGGGGGGGCTTTATGGCTTTCTTT.

The CDR3, as DNA: TGTGCCAGCCCTCCCACTACTTGGAACACTGAAGCTTTCTTT. It encodes CASPPTTWNTEAFF. V gene TRBV6-1 combines with J gene TRBJ1-1; no definite D call. Germline V lookup: CDR1 MNHNS, CDR2 SASEGT. Trimming took off 8 bases at V and 1 base at J, with 14 bases between the two ends. CDR3 length equals 14 residues.

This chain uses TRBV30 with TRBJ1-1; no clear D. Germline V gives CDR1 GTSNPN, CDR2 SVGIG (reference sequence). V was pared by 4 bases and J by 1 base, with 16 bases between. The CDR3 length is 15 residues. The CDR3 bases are TGTGCCTGGACCCGGCGGCAGAGCCCGAACACTGAAGCTTTCTTT. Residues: CAWTRRQSPNTEAFF.

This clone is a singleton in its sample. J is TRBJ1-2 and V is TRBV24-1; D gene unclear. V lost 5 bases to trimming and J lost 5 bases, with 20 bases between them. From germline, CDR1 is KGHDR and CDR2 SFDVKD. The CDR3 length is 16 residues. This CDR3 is CATSGGIPGVNYGYTF. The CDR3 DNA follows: TGTGCCACCAGTGGTGGGATACCCGGGGTTAATTATGGCTACACCTTC.

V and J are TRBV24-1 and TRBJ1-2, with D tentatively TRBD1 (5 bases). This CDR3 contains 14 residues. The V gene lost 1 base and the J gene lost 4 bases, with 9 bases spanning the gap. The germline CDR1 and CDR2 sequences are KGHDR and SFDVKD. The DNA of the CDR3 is TGTGCCACCAGTGATTTTTCGACAGCCTATGGCTACACCTTC. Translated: CATSDFSTAYGYTF.

The CDR3 loop reads CASSTSGQRNQPQHF. CDR3 coding DNA: TGTGCCAGCAGTACCTCGGGACAGAGAAATCAGCCCCAGCATTTT. The chain links TRBV6-5 to TRBJ1-5; 7 bases map to TRBD1. In germline, CDR1 is MNHEY, CDR2 SVGAGI. There are 15 residues in the CDR3. The V and J ends lost 5 bases and 4 bases, in that order; junction bases with no gene match: 8.

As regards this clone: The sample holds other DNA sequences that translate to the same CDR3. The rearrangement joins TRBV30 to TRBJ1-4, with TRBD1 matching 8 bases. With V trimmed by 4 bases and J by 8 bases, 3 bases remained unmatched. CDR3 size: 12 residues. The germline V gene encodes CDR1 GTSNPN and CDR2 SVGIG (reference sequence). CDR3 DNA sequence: TGTGCCTGGAACAGGGGGGGCGAAAAACTGTTTTTT. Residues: CAWNRGGEKLFF. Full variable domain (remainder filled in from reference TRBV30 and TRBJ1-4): SQTIHQWPATLVQPVGSPLSLECTVEGTSNPNLYWYRQAAGRGLQLLFYSVGIGQISSEVPQNLSASRPQDRQFILSSKKLLLSDSGFYLCAWNRGGEKLFFGSGTQLSVL.

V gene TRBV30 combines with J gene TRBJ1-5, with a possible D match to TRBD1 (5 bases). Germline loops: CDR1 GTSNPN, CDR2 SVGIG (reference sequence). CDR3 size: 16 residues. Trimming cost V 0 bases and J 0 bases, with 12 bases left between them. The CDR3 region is CAWSVSGVSSNQPQHF. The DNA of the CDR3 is TGTGCCTGGAGTGTATCGGGGGTCTCTAGCAATCAGCCCCAGCATTTT.

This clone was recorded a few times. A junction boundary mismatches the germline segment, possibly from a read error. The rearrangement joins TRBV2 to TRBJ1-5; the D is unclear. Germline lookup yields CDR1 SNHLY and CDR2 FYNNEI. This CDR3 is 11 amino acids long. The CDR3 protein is CASSQEGRVVF. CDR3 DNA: TGTGCCAGCAGTCAGGAGGGTAGGGTCGTTTTT.

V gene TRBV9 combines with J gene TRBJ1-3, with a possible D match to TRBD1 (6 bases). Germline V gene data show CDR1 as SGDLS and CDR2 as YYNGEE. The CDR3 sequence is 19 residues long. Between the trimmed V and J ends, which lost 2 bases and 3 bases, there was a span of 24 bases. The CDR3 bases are TGTGCCAGCAGCGTCTCCCCCCTCATAGGGGGAACGGATGGAAACACCATATATTTT. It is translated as CASSVSPLIGGTDGNTIYF.

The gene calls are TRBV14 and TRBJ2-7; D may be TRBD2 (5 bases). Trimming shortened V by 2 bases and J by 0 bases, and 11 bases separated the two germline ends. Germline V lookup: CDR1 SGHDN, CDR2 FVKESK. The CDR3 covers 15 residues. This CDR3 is CASSQLQGSSYEQYF. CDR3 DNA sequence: TGTGCCAGCAGCCAACTCCAAGGGAGCTCCTACGAGCAGTACTTC.

Here the CDR3 reads CAWSVRPGAVYGYTF. The CDR3 DNA reads as TGTGCCTGGAGTGTACGCCCAGGGGCCGTCTATGGCTACACCTTC. The J gene is TRBJ1-2, the V gene TRBV30; TRBD1 might be the D (6 bases). CDR1 and CDR2 (germline): GTSNPN, SVGIG (reference sequence). Trimming removed 0 bases at V and 4 bases at J, with 15 bases between. CDR3 size: 15 residues.

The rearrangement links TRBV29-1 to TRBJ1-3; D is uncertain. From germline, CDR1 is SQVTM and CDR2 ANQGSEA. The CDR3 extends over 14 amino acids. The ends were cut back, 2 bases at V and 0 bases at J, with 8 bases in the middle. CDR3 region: CSVESLLSGNTIYF. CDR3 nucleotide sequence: TGCAGCGTTGAAAGCCTGCTCTCTGGAAACACCATATATTTT.

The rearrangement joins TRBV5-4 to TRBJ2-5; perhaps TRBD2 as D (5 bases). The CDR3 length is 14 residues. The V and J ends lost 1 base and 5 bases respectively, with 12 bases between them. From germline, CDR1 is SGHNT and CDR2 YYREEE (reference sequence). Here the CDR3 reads CASSLSLGGETQYF. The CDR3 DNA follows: TGTGCCAGCAGCTTGTCGTTAGGCGGGGAGACCCAGTACTTC.

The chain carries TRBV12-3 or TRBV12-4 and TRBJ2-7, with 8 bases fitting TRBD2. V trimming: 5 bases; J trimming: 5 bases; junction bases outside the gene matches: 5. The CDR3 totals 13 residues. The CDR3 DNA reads TGTGCCAGCAGTCCTGGACTAGCCAACGAGCAGTACTTC. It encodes CASSPGLANEQYF.

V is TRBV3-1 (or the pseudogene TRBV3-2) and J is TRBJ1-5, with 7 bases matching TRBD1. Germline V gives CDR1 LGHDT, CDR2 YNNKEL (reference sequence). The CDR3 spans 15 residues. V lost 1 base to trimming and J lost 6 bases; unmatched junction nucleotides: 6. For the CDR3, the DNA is TGTGCCAGCAGCCAAGGGACAGGTCTTAGTCAGCCCCAGCATTTT. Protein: CASSQGTGLSQPQHF.

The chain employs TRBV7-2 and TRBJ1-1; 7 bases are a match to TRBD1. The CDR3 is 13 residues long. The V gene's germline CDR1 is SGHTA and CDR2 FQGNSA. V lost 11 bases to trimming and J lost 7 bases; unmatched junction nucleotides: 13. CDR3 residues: CAPLSRQGIEAFF. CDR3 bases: TGTGCCCCTTTATCGAGACAGGGAATTGAAGCTTTCTTT.

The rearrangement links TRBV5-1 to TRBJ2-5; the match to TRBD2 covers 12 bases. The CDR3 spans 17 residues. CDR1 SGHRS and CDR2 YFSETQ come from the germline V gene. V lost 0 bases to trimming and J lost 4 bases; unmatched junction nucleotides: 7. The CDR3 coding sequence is TGCGCCAGCAGCTTGGTCGCTAGCGGGAGGGCCGGAGAGACCCAGTACTTC. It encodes CASSLVASGRAGETQYF.

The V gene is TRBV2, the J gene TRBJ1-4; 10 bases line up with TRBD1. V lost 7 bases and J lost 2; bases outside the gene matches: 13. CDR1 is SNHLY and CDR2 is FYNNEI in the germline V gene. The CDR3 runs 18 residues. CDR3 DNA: TGTGCCAGCAACGAGCCGGGACAGGGGTCGGCGACTAATGAAAAACTGTTTTTT. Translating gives CASNEPGQGSATNEKLFF.

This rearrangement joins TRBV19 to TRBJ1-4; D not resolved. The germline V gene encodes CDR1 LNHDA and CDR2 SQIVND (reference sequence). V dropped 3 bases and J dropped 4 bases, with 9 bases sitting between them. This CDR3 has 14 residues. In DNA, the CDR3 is TGTGCCAGTAGTATCGGGGAGCTTAATGAAAAACTGTTTTTT. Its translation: CASSIGELNEKLFF.

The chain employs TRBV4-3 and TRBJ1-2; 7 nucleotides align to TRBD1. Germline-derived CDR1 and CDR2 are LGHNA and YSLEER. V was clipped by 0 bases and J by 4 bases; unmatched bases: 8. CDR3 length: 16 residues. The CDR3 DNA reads TGCGCCAGCAGCCAAGATCGACAGGGAGTAGTCTATGGCTACACCTTC. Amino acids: CASSQDRQGVVYGYTF.

CDR3 DNA: TGTGCCAGCAGCAAAGCCAACCTAGTAGACGACACAGATACGCAGTATTTT. Translation: CASSKANLVDDTDTQYF. This rearrangement joins TRBV21-1 to TRBJ2-3; whether TRBD2, the table's D call, matches the DNA was not checked. TRBV21-1 is labeled a pseudogene. CDR3 length: 17 amino acids.

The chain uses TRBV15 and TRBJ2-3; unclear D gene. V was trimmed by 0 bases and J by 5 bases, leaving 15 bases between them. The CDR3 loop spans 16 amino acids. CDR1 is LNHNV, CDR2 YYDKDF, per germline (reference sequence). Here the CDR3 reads CATSRDATTAIDTQYF. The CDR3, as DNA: TGTGCCACCAGCAGAGATGCAACTACCGCGATAGATACGCAGTATTTT.

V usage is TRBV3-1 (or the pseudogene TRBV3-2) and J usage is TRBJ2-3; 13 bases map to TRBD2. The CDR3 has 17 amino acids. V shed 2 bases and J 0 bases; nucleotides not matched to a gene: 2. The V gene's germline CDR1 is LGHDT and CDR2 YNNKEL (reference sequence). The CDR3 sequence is CASSQPGLAGSTDTQYF. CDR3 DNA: TGTGCCAGCAGCCAACCGGGACTAGCGGGGAGCACAGATACGCAGTATTTT.

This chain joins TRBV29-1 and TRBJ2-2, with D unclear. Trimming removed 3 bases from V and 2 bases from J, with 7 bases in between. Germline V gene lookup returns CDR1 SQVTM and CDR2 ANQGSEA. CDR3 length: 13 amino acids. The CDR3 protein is CSVDEYNTGELFF. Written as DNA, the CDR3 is TGCAGCGTTGACGAGTATAACACCGGGGAGCTGTTTTTT.

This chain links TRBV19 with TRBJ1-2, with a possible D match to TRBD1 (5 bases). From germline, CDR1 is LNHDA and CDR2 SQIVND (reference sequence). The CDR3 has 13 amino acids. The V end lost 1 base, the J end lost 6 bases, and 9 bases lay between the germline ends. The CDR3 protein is CASSIAGPNGYTF. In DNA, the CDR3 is TGTGCCAGTAGTATAGCAGGGCCTAATGGCTACACCTTC.

CDR3 amino acids: CAWGSRLEAFF. In DNA, the CDR3 is TGTGCCTGGGGTAGCCGGCTCGAAGCTTTCTTT. The rearrangement links TRBV30 to TRBJ1-1; no clear D. V gave up 5 bases and J gave up 8 bases, with 12 bases separating them. The CDR3 sequence is 11 residues long. The germline CDR1 and CDR2 sequences are GTSNPN and SVGIG (reference sequence).

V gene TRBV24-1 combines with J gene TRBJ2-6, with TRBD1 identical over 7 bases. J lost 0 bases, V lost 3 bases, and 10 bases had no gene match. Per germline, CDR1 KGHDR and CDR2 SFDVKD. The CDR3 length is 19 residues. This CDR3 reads CATSDAGTDRSSGANVLTF. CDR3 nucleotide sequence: TGTGCCACCAGTGATGCCGGGACAGACAGGAGCTCTGGGGCCAACGTCCTGACTTTC.